What follows are 18 T cell receptor beta chains derived from one specimen sequenced in a study of HIV-infected patients and healthy controls. Reverse transcription used approximately 500 ng RNA and constant-region primers for alpha and beta. Separate chain-specific third strand synthesis with multiplexing indices produced the alpha and beta libraries. MiXCR, run by TCRdb on the 5' RACE reads, gives a single entry per CDR3 protein. The sample holds 5,000 to 7,500 distinct CDR3 sequences; about 9.6% are singletons and the top ten take around 20%. Antiretroviral therapy had run roughly three months, about 14 weeks, before follow-up blood collection. All unsorted peripheral T cells were captured because whole blood was used without fractionation. The sequences come from blood, collected during antiretroviral therapy. These receptors came from an adult with HIV infection.

This clonotype was seen repeatedly, ten times or more. This chain links TRBV28 with TRBJ1-5; the D gene is possibly TRBD1 (5 bases). The CDR3 spans 17 residues. Germline V CDR1 and CDR2: MDHEN, SYDVKM. V gave up 7 bases and J gave up 4 bases, with 23 bases separating them. CDR3 loop: CASTLDPGSGVNQPQHF. CDR3 coding DNA: TGTGCCAGCACCCTCGATCCGGGATCGGGGGTTAATCAGCCCCAGCATTTT.

This clonotype was recorded many times. This rearrangement joins TRBV20-1 to TRBJ2-3, with 10 bases matching TRBD2. The V segment lost 6 bases and the J segment 2 bases; nucleotides outside the gene matches: 5. This CDR3 is 14 amino acids long. The germline CDR1 and CDR2 sequences are DFQATT and SNEGSKA (reference sequence). CDR3 sequence: CSARTSGNTDTQYF. The CDR3 DNA reads TGCAGTGCCCGGACTAGCGGAAACACAGATACGCAGTATTTT.

A remark on this clonotype: A much larger clone lies a single base off, so this may be a read error. The V and J genes are TRBV30 and TRBJ2-2; D might be TRBD2 (6 bases). The CDR3 is 12 residues long. Germline CDR1 and CDR2: GTSNPN and SVGIG (reference sequence). CDR3 DNA sequence: TGTGCCTGGAGTGTAAGGGGAAGGGAGGTGTTTTTT. It is translated as CAWSVRGREVFF.

This clonotype appeared many times. This sequence joins TRBV7-2 and TRBJ1-1; the match to TRBD1 covers 7 bases. The CDR3 has 14 residues. V dropped 5 bases and J dropped 0; count of bases not matched to a gene: 3. The germline gives CDR1 SGHTA, CDR2 FQGNSA. The CDR3 bases are TGTGCCAGCAGCCTGGGACAGCTGAACACTGAAGCTTTCTTT. This gives the protein CASSLGQLNTEAFF.

In its sample, this clonotype is medium-sized (0.01 to 0.1%). This chain links TRBV20-1 with TRBJ1-2; D not certain. Trimming took 5 bases from V and 0 from J, leaving 13 bases between them. This CDR3 contains 14 residues. The germline CDR1 and CDR2 sequences are DFQATT and SNEGSKA (reference sequence). The CDR3 spells CSAVMGRSNYGYTF. CDR3 nucleotides: TGCAGTGCTGTCATGGGCCGCTCTAACTATGGCTACACCTTC.

This clonotype is medium-sized. This chain links TRBV25-1 with TRBJ2-3, with 7 bases matching TRBD2. The J segment lost 2 bases and the V segment lost 6 bases, leaving 2 bases of the junction unmatched. The length of the CDR3 is 13 residues. Germline CDR1 MGHDK, CDR2 SYGVNS. The CDR3 bases are TGTGCCAGCAGGAGGGACTACACAGATACGCAGTATTTT. Translated, it gives CASRRDYTDTQYF.

At least ten counts were recorded for this clonotype. The chain employs TRBV4-2 and TRBJ1-1; D is perhaps TRBD1 (6 bases). The CDR3 has 15 residues. Germline V gene sequence: CDR1 LGHNA, CDR2 YNFKEQ. Trimming removed 4 bases at V and 6 bases at J, with 18 bases between. The CDR3 sequence: CASSRIGGVEAEAFF. The CDR3 DNA follows: TGTGCCAGCAGCCGCATAGGGGGGGTGGAGGCTGAAGCTTTCTTT.

Ten or more counts support this clonotype. V usage is TRBV30 and J usage is TRBJ1-6; weak D call: TRBD1 (5 bases). Trimming took off 3 bases at V and 9 bases at J, with 18 bases between the two ends. Germline V gene sequence: CDR1 GTSNPN, CDR2 SVGIG (reference sequence). CDR3 length: 15 amino acids. CDR3 coding DNA: TGTGCCTGGAGACACCCAGGGAGTAGTGTTTCACCCCTCCACTTT. This codes for CAWRHPGSSVSPLHF.

By sample fraction, this clonotype is medium-sized (0.01 to 0.1%). This rearrangement joins TRBV6-5 to TRBJ2-6, with TRBD2 identical over 13 bases. The ends lost 0 bases at V and 0 bases at J; junction bases unmatched: 11. The CDR3 extends over 22 amino acids. CDR1 is MNHEY and CDR2 is SVGAGI in the germline V gene. CDR3: CASSYSIGLAGDRSSGANVLTF. The CDR3 bases are TGTGCCAGCAGTTACTCGATTGGACTAGCGGGAGATAGAAGCTCTGGGGCCAACGTCCTGACTTTC.

This clonotype was seen ten or more times. The rearrangement links TRBV27 to TRBJ2-7; D may be TRBD1 (6 bases). Germline CDR1 MNHEY, CDR2 SMNVEV (reference sequence). V lost 3 bases, J lost 2 bases, and 8 bases lay in between. This CDR3 is built from 13 residues. CDR3 sequence (DNA): TGTGCCAGCAGTTTTCAGGGGACCTACGAGCAGTACTTC. Protein: CASSFQGTYEQYF.

In this sample, this clonotype turned up many times. DNA for the CDR3: TGTGCCAGCAGCTCGGGCGAGGGAAAAAGTGATGGCTACACCTTC. Protein sequence: CASSSGEGKSDGYTF. The genes are TRBV28 and TRBJ1-2; D unclear. Germline V lookup: CDR1 MDHEN, CDR2 SYDVKM. V lost 6 bases to trimming and J lost 6 bases, with 20 bases between them. The CDR3 is 15 amino acids.

This rearrangement joins TRBV2 to TRBJ2-7; D gene unclear. The germline V and J ends were trimmed by 3 bases and 6 bases, with 18 bases remaining between them. CDR3 size: 15 residues. The V gene's germline CDR1 is SNHLY and CDR2 FYNNEI. The CDR3 spells CASSEVATILGEQYF. The CDR3 DNA reads TGTGCCAGCAGTGAGGTTGCTACTATCCTAGGCGAGCAGTACTTC.

This clonotype is medium-sized by share. CDR3 loop: CSLVRWAANSPLHF. As DNA, the CDR3 is TGCAGTCTCGTACGGTGGGCCGCGAATTCACCCCTCCACTTT. The chain employs TRBV20-1 and TRBJ1-6; the D is unclear. CDR1 and CDR2 from the germline V gene are DFQATT and SNEGSKA (reference sequence). The length of the CDR3 is 14 residues. The V and J ends lost 8 bases and 7 bases respectively, with 18 bases between them.

At least ten counts were recorded for this clonotype. The V and J genes are TRBV27 and TRBJ1-2; TRBD1 matches 11 bases. Germline V gives CDR1 MNHEY, CDR2 SMNVEV (reference sequence). V shed 5 bases, J shed 7 bases, and the junction held 6 bases outside the gene matches. This CDR3 comprises 14 residues. In nucleotides, the CDR3 is TGTGCCAGCAGTCCCTGGACAGGGGGCTCTGGCTACACCTTC. It encodes CASSPWTGGSGYTF.

There are many counts of this clonotype. The rearrangement joins TRBV18 to TRBJ1-1; TRBD1 matches at 8 bases. Looked up from germline, CDR1 is KGHSH and CDR2 is LQKENI. J lost 1 base, V lost 3 bases, and 4 bases had no gene match. The CDR3 has 15 amino acids. CDR3 sequence (DNA): TGTGCCAGCTCACCCCGAGGACAGGGGAACACTGAAGCTTTCTTT. Translated: CASSPRGQGNTEAFF.

This clonotype counts as medium-sized. The chain combines TRBV7-9 with TRBJ1-2, with D possibly matching TRBD1 (5 bases). The ends were cut back, 5 bases at V and 0 bases at J, with 13 bases in the middle. Germline V CDR1 and CDR2: SEHNR, FQNEAQ (reference sequence). The CDR3 runs to 15 residues. DNA of the CDR3: TGTGCCAGCAGCCCTGGGACGAAATCTAACTATGGCTACACCTTC. It translates to CASSPGTKSNYGYTF.

This clonotype was recorded a few times. As DNA, the CDR3 is TGTGCCAGCAGCGGACAGGGAGGAGGCAATCAGCCCCAGCATTTT. Translation gives CASSGQGGGNQPQHF. The genes are TRBV13 and TRBJ1-5; TRBD1 agrees at 8 bases. The CDR3 spans 15 residues. J was trimmed by 2 bases and V by 5 bases; bases with no gene match: 5. Per germline, CDR1 PRHDT and CDR2 FYEKMQ (reference sequence). The full variable domain, rest sourced from reference TRBV13 and TRBJ1-5, is AAGVIQSPRHLIKEKRETATLKCYPIPRHDTVYWYQQGPGQDPQFLISFYEKMQSDKGSIPDRFSAQQFSDYHSELNMSSLELGDSALYFCASSGQGGGNQPQHFGDGTRLSIL.

By proportion, this clonotype is medium-sized (0.01 to 0.1%). The V and J genes are TRBV3-1 and TRBJ1-1, with D maybe TRBD1 (6 bases). Per germline, CDR1 LGHDT and CDR2 YNNKEL (reference sequence). This CDR3 spans 14 amino acids. Trimming pared 4 bases from V and 2 bases from J, leaving 11 bases between. CDR3 residues: CASSPLGTNTEAFF. DNA of the CDR3: TGTGCCAGCAGCCCCTTGGGGACAAACACTGAAGCTTTCTTT.